This note documents a single TCR beta chain sequence. PCR primers comprised 60 Vbeta and 13 Jbeta primers. Here immunoSEQ multiplex PCR was the method, and the copy in TCRdb shows in-frame clones only, minus some. The table lists 200,000 or so clones, with 0.74% in the top ten. This sample is drawn from a study of cytomegalovirus exposure and HLA in healthy donors. The CDR3 is 15 amino acids. Trimming removed 7 bases from V and 1 base from J; junction bases left unmatched: 9. CDR1 is MNHEY and CDR2 is SVGAGI in the germline V gene. The sample comprised PBMCs. V gene TRBV6-5 combines with J gene TRBJ2-7, with 8 bases identical to TRBD2. The source is a boy aged 10-17 years in good health and CMV-seronegative. The DNA for the CDR3 is TGTGCCAGCACCCAAATAACTAGCGGTTCCTACGAGCAGTACTTC. Encoded protein: CASTQITSGSYEQYF.